These T cell receptor beta chains were read from a single sample in a study of cytomegalovirus exposure and HLA in healthy donors. Sequencing was performed with immunoSEQ multiplex PCR; in TCRdb, only in-frame clones are kept and a portion is missing. The sample records roughly 93,000 clones, around 80% being singletons. The sequenced sample consisted of PBMCs. These receptor sequences come from a man aged 25-45 years in good health and CMV-seronegative. Each CDR3 is given with its conserved first and last residue. A D gene is named only where the DNA matches it firmly. Size is stated for part of the rows, as once, few or many counts, or as a class when the clone is expanded.

J gene | D gene | V gene | clone size | CDR3 DNA | CDR3 protein
TRBJ1-2 | TRBD1 | TRBV23-1 | NA | TGCGCCAGCAGTCTCGCCGACAGGGTCCATGGCTACACCTTC | CASSLADRVHGYTF
TRBJ1-4 | TRBD1 | TRBV7-2 | NA | TGTGCCAGCAGCTTAGGACAGGGGGCAACTAATGAAAAACTGTTTTTT | CASSLGQGATNEKLFF
TRBJ1-6 | NA | TRBV7-9 | NA | TGTGCCAGCAGCTTAGGTATTGGGGACATCTCTTCCTCCCCCCTCCACTTT | CASSLGIGDISSSPLHF
TRBJ1-2 | NA | TRBV29-1 | NA | TGCAGCGTTCCGGGTGGAGGCGGCTATGGCTACACCTTC | CSVPGGGGYGYTF
TRBJ2-7 | NA | TRBV6-5 | few | TGTGCCAGCAGTTACTATGGGACATCCTCCTACGAGCAGTACTTC | CASSYYGTSSYEQYF
TRBJ1-1 | NA | TRBV20-1 | NA | TGCAGTGCTAGGCGGACAGAGGGTGCTTTCTTT | CSARRTEGAFF
TRBJ2-7 | TRBD1 | TRBV7-2 | NA | TGTGCCAGCAGCCTTGACAGGGACGAGCAGTACTTC | CASSLDRDEQYF
TRBJ2-4 | TRBD2 | TRBV9 | NA | TGTGCCAGCAGCGTATCAGGGACTAGCGGGGCCAAAAACATTCAGTACTTC | CASSVSGTSGAKNIQYF
TRBJ1-3 | TRBD1 | TRBV30 | NA | TGTGCCTGGAGTGTAAAGGGGGCCTCTGGAAACACCATATATTTT | CAWSVKGASGNTIYF
TRBJ2-7 | NA | TRBV30 | NA | TGTGCACGAAGACAGCGAAGCTCCTACGAGCAGTACTTC | CARRQRSSYEQYF
TRBJ1-1 | TRBD1 | TRBV7-9 | NA | TGTGCCAGCAGCGCCAACAGGGGGCCTGTTATGAACACTGAAGCTTTCTTT | CASSANRGPVMNTEAFF
TRBJ1-1 | NA | TRBV30 | NA | TGTGCCTGGAGTGACCGGACTGGGAACACTGAAGCTTTCTTT | CAWSDRTGNTEAFF
TRBJ1-6 | TRBD1 | TRBV6-1 | NA | TGTGCCAGCAGCGGACCCGGGACAGGGTCTTCACCCCTCCACTTT | CASSGPGTGSSPLHF
TRBJ2-1 | TRBD1 | TRBV10-3 | NA | TGTGCCATCAGCGAAACCGGGACAGACAATGAGCAGTTCTTC | CAISETGTDNEQFF
TRBJ1-2 | TRBD1 | TRBV5-5 | NA | TGTGCCAGCAGCTCCTCGCCCGGGACGGGGACAGTCTATGGCTACACCTTC | CASSSSPGTGTVYGYTF
TRBJ2-1 | NA | TRBV29-1 | NA | TGCAGCGTTGACCTGACTGAGGCGGGTGAGCAGTTCTTC | CSVDLTEAGEQFF
TRBJ2-7 | TRBD1 | TRBV7-8 | once | TGTGCCAGCTGCAAGGACAGGGACGGGGAGCAGTACTTC | CASCKDRDGEQYF
TRBJ2-7 | NA | TRBV5-1 | NA | TGCGCCAGCAGCGAGGGTAGGACTTACGAGCAGTACTTC | CASSEGRTYEQYF
TRBJ2-1 | TRBD2 | TRBV5-4 | NA | TGTGCCAGCAGACATTCTAGCGGGGGGCTGGTTGAAGGAGCCGGTGAGCAGTTCTTC | CASRHSSGGLVEGAGEQFF
TRBJ2-7 | NA | TRBV30 | NA | TGTGCCTGGAAGAGTCGTAAAACTTACGAGCAGTACTTC | CAWKSRKTYEQYF
TRBJ2-2 | TRBD1 | TRBV7-9 | NA | TGTGCCAGCAGCTTAGCCCCAGGGGGCTCCACCGGGGAGCTGTTTTTT | CASSLAPGGSTGELFF
TRBJ2-4 | NA | TRBV7-8 | NA | TGTGCCAGCAGCAACCCCCCCCTCAGGGGCGTAGCCAAAAACATTCAGTACTTC | CASSNPPLRGVAKNIQYF
TRBJ1-1 | NA | TRBV4-1 | NA | TGCGCCAGCAGCCAAGATCTGACAGTCGAAGCTTTCTTT | CASSQDLTVEAFF
TRBJ2-1 | NA | TRBV27 | NA | TGTGCCAGCAGTCCGCCGCGGCTAAACTACAATGAGCAGTTCTTC | CASSPPRLNYNEQFF
TRBJ2-7 | NA | TRBV25-1 | once | TGTGCCAGCGGGCGGACAGCCGACCGGGGTGAGCAGTACTTC | CASGRTADRGEQYF
TRBJ2-1 | TRBD2 | TRBV2 | NA | TGTGCCAGCAGTGCCGGGACTAGCTCCTACAATGAGCAGTTCTTC | CASSAGTSSYNEQFF
TRBJ2-3 | NA | TRBV30 | NA | TGTGCCTGGAGTAGAGGAGGCCCCACAGATACGCAGTATTTT | CAWSRGGPTDTQYF
TRBJ2-1 | TRBD2 | TRBV4-3 | NA | TGCGCCAGCAGCCAGGGACTAGCGGGCCCCTACAATGAGCAGTTCTTC | CASSQGLAGPYNEQFF
TRBJ1-5 | NA | TRBV2 | NA | TGTGCCAGCGGGGCACCCAATCAGCCCCAGCATTTT | CASGAPNQPQHF
TRBJ2-7 | NA | TRBV9 | NA | TGTGCCAGCAGCGTAGGAGGTATTCACTACGAGCAGTACTTC | CASSVGGIHYEQYF
TRBJ2-5 | NA | TRBV30 | NA | TGTGCCTGGAGTGGGGCAGGGGAGACCCAGTACTTC | CAWSGAGETQYF
TRBJ1-2 | NA | TRBV27 | NA | TGTGCCAGCAGTTTGCGCGGGGGACGGCGGAACTATGGCTACACCTTC | CASSLRGGRRNYGYTF
TRBJ1-1 | NA | TRBV21-1 | once | TGTGCCAGCAGCAAAGACTCGGGGGGCACGGAAGCTTTCTTT | CASSKDSGGTEAFF
TRBJ2-2 | NA | TRBV5-1 | NA | TGCGCCAGCAGCTTGGACAGTAACACCGGGGAGCTGTTTTTT | CASSLDSNTGELFF
TRBJ1-1 | NA | TRBV5-1 | NA | TGCGCCAGCAGCTCTGGGATCGGGGGGCCCAGGAACACTGAAGCTTTCTTT | CASSSGIGGPRNTEAFF
TRBJ2-7 | NA | TRBV5-1 | NA | TGCGCCAGCAGCCGGACAGCTTCCGAGCAGTACTTC | CASSRTASEQYF
TRBJ2-5 | TRBD1 | TRBV5-8 | NA | TGTGCCAGCAGCTTGGGGAGACAGGGGAAGGCAGAGACCCAGTACTTC | CASSLGRQGKAETQYF
TRBJ2-7 | TRBD1 | TRBV7-2 | NA | TGTGCCAGCAGCCCGATTGCGACAGGGGCTGGCGAGCAGTACTTC | CASSPIATGAGEQYF
TRBJ1-2 | NA | TRBV25-1 | NA | TGTGCCAGCAGTGGGGTTCTTTGGGGGGGAAGGGATGGCTACACCTTC | CASSGVLWGGRDGYTF
TRBJ2-7 | NA | TRBV5-6 | NA | TGTGCCAGCAGCCCACAGGACAGAGACTCCTACGAGCAGTACTTC | CASSPQDRDSYEQYF
TRBJ2-3 | TRBD2 | TRBV2 | NA | TGTGCCAGCAGTTACCCTGTTAGCGGGGGATTAGCAGATACGCAGTATTTT | CASSYPVSGGLADTQYF
TRBJ1-2 | NA | TRBV11-2 | NA | TGTGCCAGCAGCTTGCCCAGTCCTTCCTATGGCTACACCTTC | CASSLPSPSYGYTF
TRBJ1-1 | NA | TRBV7-3 | once | TGTGCCAGCAGCTTCAGGCGGGGGACTGAAGCTTTCTTT | CASSFRRGTEAFF
TRBJ1-2 | TRBD1 | TRBV2 | NA | TGTGCCAGCAGTGAAGCGGGATTCTCAGGGGGCGCAGGCTACACCTTC | CASSEAGFSGGAGYTF
TRBJ2-1 | TRBD2 | TRBV30 | once | TGTGCCTCACCACTAAACTCGGGACTAGCGGGACCGGGCTACAATGAGCAGTTCTTC | CASPLNSGLAGPGYNEQFF
TRBJ2-3 | NA | TRBV6-1 | once | TGTGCCAGCAGTGCCCGACTGCGAACTGGGGATACGCAGTATTTT | CASSARLRTGDTQYF
TRBJ2-3 | TRBD1 | TRBV28 | NA | TGTGCCAGCAGCCCTGGGACAGCTACAGATACGCAGTATTTT | CASSPGTATDTQYF
TRBJ2-7 | NA | TRBV25-1 | NA | TGTGCCAGCAGTGAACGTGACAGTTACGAGCAGTACTTC | CASSERDSYEQYF
TRBJ2-3 | NA | TRBV10-1 | few | TGCGCCAGCAGTGATCCGACTGTTTTTCCAGATACGCAGTATTTT | CASSDPTVFPDTQYF
TRBJ2-7 | TRBD1 | TRBV27 | NA | TGTGCCAGCAGTCCCTCGACAGGGGGCGAAAGAGGCGAGCAGTACTTC | CASSPSTGGERGEQYF
TRBJ2-1 | TRBD2 | TRBV25-1 | few | TGTGCCAGCAGTCCTCCCACTAGCGGGAGGTCCAATGAGCAGTTCTTC | CASSPPTSGRSNEQFF
TRBJ2-7 | NA | TRBV2 | NA | TGTGCCAGCAGTGGTAACGAGCAGTACTTC | CASSGNEQYF